The 19 T cell receptor beta chains given below trace back to one sample, sequenced in a study of blood T cell repertoires in COVID-19. Method: immunoSEQ multiplex PCR; TCRdb's copy keeps in-frame clones and lacks some. In the table there are around 150,000 clones, about 80% of which are singletons. The sequenced material came from peripheral blood. The receptors come from a woman at least 80 years old with acute or convalescent COVID-19.

This chain links TRBV7-2 with TRBJ2-3; 7 bases agree with TRBD1. Germline V gene lookup returns CDR1 SGHTA and CDR2 FQGNSA. This CDR3 has 15 residues. Trimming removed 5 bases from V and 0 bases from J; junction bases left unmatched: 5. CDR3 sequence reads: CASSDGTVSTDTQYF. CDR3 nucleotides: TGTGCCAGCAGCGACGGGACAGTTAGCACAGATACGCAGTATTTT.

This rearrangement joins TRBV5-1 to TRBJ1-3; TRBD1 agrees at 10 bases. The CDR3 contains 19 residues. V lost 2 bases to trimming and J lost 0 bases; unmatched junction nucleotides: 11. Germline V gene data show CDR1 as SGHRS and CDR2 as YFSETQ. CDR3 loop: CASSLEPGQGPLSGNTIYF. The DNA for the CDR3 is TGCGCCAGCAGCTTAGAACCGGGACAGGGGCCTCTCTCTGGAAACACCATATATTTT.

This clone came up once. The chain uses TRBV5-1 and TRBJ2-3, with a tentative D call TRBD1 (6 bases). The germline CDR1 and CDR2 sequences are SGHRS and YFSETQ. The V end lost 2 bases, the J end lost 0 bases, and 10 bases lay between the germline ends. The CDR3 is 15 amino acids. Written as DNA, the CDR3 is TGCGCCAGCAGCTTAGGGGGAGTGAGCACAGATACGCAGTATTTT. Protein sequence: CASSLGGVSTDTQYF.

This clone turned up a few times. The chain recombines TRBV3-1 (or the pseudogene TRBV3-2) with TRBJ1-3; D might be TRBD1 (5 bases). V shed 2 bases and J shed 4 bases, with 18 bases lying between them. There are 17 residues in the CDR3. Germline V lookup: CDR1 LGHDT, CDR2 YNNKEL (reference sequence). The CDR3: CASSQPNHGGGGNTIYF. The CDR3 bases are TGTGCCAGCAGCCAACCGAACCACGGGGGGGGAGGAAACACCATATATTTT.

V gene TRBV7-9 combines with J gene TRBJ1-1, with D perhaps TRBD1 (6 bases). V lost 9 bases and J lost 3, with 8 bases in between. Germline CDR1 SEHNR, CDR2 FQNEAQ (reference sequence). The CDR3 totals 11 residues. DNA of the CDR3: TGTGCCAGTACAGGGCACACTGAAGCTTTCTTT. Residues: CASTGHTEAFF.

This clone was detected only once. The chain uses TRBV6-2 or TRBV6-3 and TRBJ2-2; unclear D gene. The V gene lost 2 bases and the J gene lost 3 bases, with 10 bases spanning the gap. The CDR3 runs to 15 residues. Germline-derived CDR1 and CDR2 are MNHEY and SVGEGT. The CDR3 loop reads CASSYKQHDTGELFF. The CDR3 nucleotides read TGTGCCAGCAGTTACAAACAGCATGACACCGGGGAGCTGTTTTTT.

The rearrangement joins TRBV10-3 to TRBJ2-7; TRBD2 aligns across 7 bases. The CDR3 totals 12 residues. Germline assignment: CDR1 ENHRY and CDR2 SYGVKD. V lost 9 bases, J lost 6 bases, and 8 bases stayed unmatched. The CDR3 coding sequence is TGTGCCATTCGACTAGCAAACGGCGAGCAGTACTTC. Translated, it gives CAIRLANGEQYF.

The V and J genes are TRBV7-6 and TRBJ1-2; TRBD1 aligns across 11 bases. The CDR3 consists of 13 residues. Trimming removed 5 bases from V and 6 bases from J; junction bases left unmatched: 2. Per the germline V gene, CDR1 is SGHVS and CDR2 is FNYEAQ. CDR3 loop: CASSPGQGDGYTF. The CDR3 nucleotides are TGTGCCAGCAGCCCGGGACAGGGGGATGGCTACACCTTC.

The rearrangement joins TRBV24-1 to TRBJ2-5, with D possibly being TRBD2 (6 bases). Between the trimmed V and J ends, which lost 4 bases and 4 bases, there was a span of 9 bases. This CDR3 region has 13 residues. Germline CDR1 reads KGHDR; CDR2 reads SFDVKD. In nucleotides, the CDR3 is TGTGCCACCAGTGAATACGGGGGAGAGACCCAGTACTTC. It translates to CATSEYGGETQYF.

The V and J genes are TRBV11-2 and TRBJ1-1; D call uncertain. This CDR3 is built from 13 residues. Trimming removed 5 bases at V and 5 bases at J, with 12 bases between. Germline lookup yields CDR1 SGHAT and CDR2 FQNNGV. In nucleotides, the CDR3 is TGTGCCAGCAGCCTTCGGGAAGGGACTGAAGCTTTCTTT. It encodes CASSLREGTEAFF.

The chain couples TRBV18 to TRBJ1-1, with a tentative D call TRBD1 (6 bases). Germline-derived CDR1 and CDR2 are KGHSH and LQKENI. This CDR3 has 13 amino acids. The germline V and J ends were trimmed by 4 bases and 6 bases, with 12 bases remaining between them. The CDR3 loop reads CASSLGGPSEAFF. The DNA for the CDR3 is TGTGCCAGCTCACTAGGGGGACCCTCTGAAGCTTTCTTT.

The rearrangement links TRBV5-4 to TRBJ1-2, with 7 nucleotides matching TRBD1. The CDR3 is 12 amino acids. The germline gives CDR1 SGHNT, CDR2 YYREEE (reference sequence). Trimming cost V 4 bases and J 8 bases; bases outside gene matches: 5. Here the CDR3 DNA reads TGTGCCAGCAGCCTTCAGGGGGGAGGCTACACCTTC. Translation: CASSLQGGGYTF.

This sequence joins TRBV12-3 or TRBV12-4 and TRBJ2-7; tentatively, D is TRBD2 (5 bases). This CDR3 is built from 13 residues. Trimming cost V 3 bases and J 5 bases, with 11 bases left between them. CDR3 bases: TGTGCCAGCAGTTTTGGGAGATCCCACGAGCAGTACTTC. Residues: CASSFGRSHEQYF.

This rearrangement joins TRBV30 to TRBJ2-7; maybe TRBD1 (5 bases). The CDR3 loop spans 15 amino acids. Trimming removed 4 bases at V and 0 bases at J, with 16 bases between. CDR1 and CDR2 (germline): GTSNPN, SVGIG (reference sequence). CDR3 loop: CAWTKKDILSYEQYF. CDR3 DNA: TGTGCCTGGACTAAAAAGGACATCCTCTCCTACGAGCAGTACTTC.

The chain recombines TRBV19 with TRBJ2-3, with D possibly TRBD1 on 5 matching bases. Germline V gene lookup returns CDR1 LNHDA and CDR2 SQIVND (reference sequence). The CDR3 has 16 residues. Trimming left V 6 bases short and J 1 base short, with 17 bases between. CDR3 loop: CASSTTAGLGTDTQYF. The CDR3 bases are TGTGCCAGTAGCACCACTGCAGGGCTAGGCACAGATACGCAGTATTTT.

The V gene is TRBV7-2, the J gene TRBJ1-3, with TRBD1 matching over 8 bases. CDR1 SGHTA and CDR2 FQGNSA come from the germline V gene. This CDR3 has 15 amino acids. J lost 5 bases, V lost 2 bases, and 5 bases had no gene match. DNA for the CDR3: TGTGCCAGCAGCTTAATGTCAGGGGGCAGAAACACCATATATTTT. Translation: CASSLMSGGRNTIYF.

This chain uses TRBV24-1 with TRBJ1-4, with TRBD1 as a possible D gene (6 bases). The germline CDR1 and CDR2 sequences are KGHDR and SFDVKD. The CDR3 is 14 amino acids. The V and J ends lost 7 bases and 8 bases respectively, with 16 bases between them. Here the CDR3 DNA reads TGTGCCACCAGGCAGGGGCTCGGGAGGGAAAAACTGTTTTTT. This codes for CATRQGLGREKLFF.

The J gene is TRBJ2-4, the V gene TRBV19; 8 nucleotides agree with TRBD1. Germline values: CDR1 LNHDA, CDR2 SQIVND (reference sequence). V lost 7 bases to trimming and J lost 0 bases; unmatched junction nucleotides: 8. CDR3 length: 16 residues. In nucleotides, the CDR3 is TGTGCCAGTACGGTCGGGACAGGCCTAGCCAAAAACATTCAGTACTTC. It is translated as CASTVGTGLAKNIQYF.

A few counts support this clone. This chain links TRBV5-1 with TRBJ1-6; TRBD1 might be the D (6 bases). Germline V gene lookup returns CDR1 SGHRS and CDR2 YFSETQ. This CDR3 is built from 19 residues. V was pared by 0 bases and J by 0 bases, with 16 bases between. This CDR3 is CASSLGTGRGSSYNSPLHF. DNA of the CDR3: TGCGCCAGCAGCTTGGGTACAGGGAGAGGGAGCTCCTATAATTCACCCCTCCACTTT.